This T cell receptor beta chain was retrieved from a study of cytomegalovirus exposure and HLA in healthy donors. Study-wide findings and caveats: The availability of immune exposure information extended only to CMV serostatus.

This PCR relied on a set of 60 Vbeta primers and 13 Jbeta primers. TCRdb keeps only in-frame clones here, not all; method: immunoSEQ multiplex PCR. This sample contains some 50,000 clones. Concerning this clone: The target antigen is unknown.

The V and J ends lost 7 bases and 2 bases, in that order; junction bases with no gene match: 13. The CDR3 sequence is 17 residues long. Germline values: CDR1 MDHEN, CDR2 SYDVKM. Sequencing was done on a sample of PBMCs. V and J are TRBV28 and TRBJ2-2, with 7 bases that match TRBD1. The TCR originated in a woman between 35 and 50 years old in good health and CMV-seronegative. CDR3 coding DNA: TGTGCCAGCAAACCCTATCGACAGGGAACCAACACCGGGGAGCTGTTTTTT. It is translated as CASKPYRQGTNTGELFF.